Below, 9 T cell receptor beta chains from the same sample are listed, as sequenced in a study of T cell repertoires in cytomegalovirus infection. For these TCRs, the target antigens are not known. TCRdb itself ran the reads through MiXCR, one entry per CDR3 protein. The sample yields around 85,000 distinct CDR3 sequences, about half seen once. The sequencing used CD8+ T cells from cultured PBMCs, collected from culture after CMV antigen stimulation. The origin of the receptors is a human donor in good health (CMV status not recorded). Some clones in this sample may be carry-over from other donors' samples.

The J gene is TRBJ1-2, the V gene TRBV12-3 or TRBV12-4; 10 nucleotides line up with TRBD1. The CDR3 consists of 14 residues. Germline trimming cut 5 bases from V and 8 bases from J; bases unmatched to any gene: 8. Here the CDR3 DNA reads TGTGCCAGCAGTAGACAGGGGGCTAAACGAGGCTACACCTTC. Protein sequence: CASSRQGAKRGYTF.

The chain is built from TRBV7-2 and TRBJ2-1; tentatively, D is TRBD2 (6 bases). The CDR3 is made up of 16 amino acids. The V end lost 7 bases, the J end lost 1 base, and 17 bases lay between the germline ends. The germline V gene has CDR1 SGHTA and CDR2 FQGNSA. CDR3 region: CASIPGAGRSYNEQFF. The CDR3 DNA is TGTGCCAGCATCCCGGGCGCGGGAAGATCCTACAATGAGCAGTTCTTC. The entire variable domain, with the rest obtained from reference TRBV7-2 and TRBJ2-1, is as follows: GAGVSQSPSNKVTEKGKDVELRCDPISGHTALYWYRQSLGQGLEFLIYFQGNSAPDKSGLPSDRFSAERTGGSVSTLTIQRTQQEDSAVYLCASIPGAGRSYNEQFFGPGTRLTVL.

This clonotype was observed a handful of times. The CDR3 loop is CASSLVAGTGNTIYF. DNA of the CDR3: TGTGCCAGCAGCTTAGTGGCAGGGACTGGAAACACCATATATTTT. The rearrangement links TRBV7-8 to TRBJ1-3, with D perhaps TRBD1 (5 bases). This CDR3 spans 15 amino acids. The ends were cut back, 1 base at V and 2 bases at J, with 9 bases in the middle. CDR1 and CDR2 from the germline V gene are SGHVS and FQNEAQ.

V usage is TRBV6-1 and J usage is TRBJ1-2; tentative D call: TRBD1 (5 bases). Trimming cost V 1 base and J 5 bases, with 14 bases left between them. Germline values: CDR1 MNHNS, CDR2 SASEGT. This CDR3 is built from 15 residues. This CDR3 reads CASSEDLGTSYGYTF. CDR3 bases: TGTGCCAGCAGTGAAGATTTGGGGACCTCATATGGCTACACCTTC.

This chain links TRBV12-3 or TRBV12-4 with TRBJ1-1, with D unclear. Deletions cut 1 base from V and 1 base from J, with 4 bases between. CDR3 length equals 13 residues. The DNA of the CDR3 is TGTGCCAGCAGTTTAGTCACGAACACTGAAGCTTTCTTT. Protein: CASSLVTNTEAFF.

The chain uses TRBV11-2 and TRBJ2-1; D may be TRBD1 (8 bases). This CDR3 is 15 amino acids long. Trimming left V 4 bases short and J 7 bases short, with 17 bases between. Germline-derived CDR1 and CDR2 are SGHAT and FQNNGV. The CDR3 is CASSSRQGRDNEQFF. CDR3 nucleotides: TGTGCCAGCAGCTCTCGACAGGGGAGGGATAATGAGCAGTTCTTC.

This clonotype was counted only a few times. The J gene is TRBJ1-1, the V gene TRBV6-1; D might be TRBD1 (5 bases). With 2 bases removed from V and 12 bases from J, the gap between germline ends came to 13 bases. CDR1 is MNHNS and CDR2 is SASEGT in the germline V gene. The CDR3 contains 12 residues. CDR3 protein: CASSERGGRTFF. CDR3 bases: TGTGCCAGCAGTGAACGGGGGGGGAGAACTTTCTTT.

The sample holds a few counts of this clonotype. The CDR3 DNA sequence: TGTGCCAGCAGCCTTCGACAGGGCCAAGGCGAGCAGTTCTTC. Protein sequence: CASSLRQGQGEQFF. This chain links TRBV7-8 with TRBJ2-1; 7 nucleotides agree with TRBD1. Losses at the gene ends were 5 bases for V and 10 bases for J; bases not matched to a gene: 11. Germline V gene sequence: CDR1 SGHVS, CDR2 FQNEAQ. This CDR3 is 14 amino acids long.

J is TRBJ2-3 and V is TRBV6-6; 7 bases line up with TRBD2. The CDR3 spans 13 residues. Germline CDR1 MNHNY, CDR2 SVGAGI (reference sequence). Trimming at V came to 8 bases and at J to 5 bases, leaving 7 bases not matched to a gene. The CDR3 region is CASGEGLRDTQYF. The CDR3 DNA is TGTGCCAGCGGGGAGGGCCTGCGAGATACGCAGTATTTT.